This T cell receptor beta chain was sequenced in a study of blood T cells in healthy people across ages. Whole-study results and caveats: Estimates of diversity drawn from one million T cells were considered underestimates.

A second PCR, run for about 7 to 11 cycles, used a sample-barcoded 5' primer plus a J-beta primer mix. Each cDNA molecule received a tag from a template-switch adaptor that had 12 random nucleotides. TCRdb fed the 5' RACE reads into MiXCR, producing one record per CDR3 protein. The repertoire holds 1.5 million to 2 million distinct CDR3 sequences, 28% seen once, with roughly 8% in the top ten. Concerning this clonotype: Its antigen is still unknown. One end of the junction does not line up with germline, which may come from a read error.

Germline V lookup: CDR1 SGDLS, CDR2 YYNGEE. CDR3 length: 15 amino acids. Isolation yielded PBMCs, at least 7 million per sample, in every case. The V call is TRBV9, the J call TRBJ1-4, with no clear D. The source is a woman aged 25 to 45 in good health. Input material: blood. The DNA for the CDR3 is TGTGCCAGCAGCGTAGACGGAGCAACTAATGAAAAACGGTTTTTT. It encodes CASSVDGATNEKRFF.